This TCR beta chain was sequenced during a study of cytomegalovirus exposure and HLA in healthy donors. It was with 60 Vbeta and 13 Jbeta primers that the PCR ran. Sequencing used immunoSEQ multiplex PCR; TCRdb keeps in-frame clones, though not all of them. The table lists roughly 100,000 clones, about 79% of them singletons, with 5% to 6.5% in the top ten. Overall study findings and caveats: Later work found most CMV-associated TCR beta chains apparently HLA-restricted.

This clone was counted only a few times. The antigen is undetermined. The TCR sequence derives from a man aged 60-69 years in good health and CMV-seropositive. Sequencing used PBMCs.

The CDR3 sequence is CASSYSKGGASEAFF. DNA of the CDR3: TGTGCCAGCAGTTACTCGAAGGGGGGGGCCTCTGAAGCTTTCTTT. The chain uses TRBV6-5 and TRBJ1-1, with D maybe TRBD1 (6 bases). Germline CDR1 reads MNHEY; CDR2 reads SVGAGI. The CDR3 runs to 15 residues. The ends were cut back, 0 bases at V and 6 bases at J, with 14 bases in the middle.